This T cell receptor beta chain stems from a study of radiotherapy plus CTLA-4 blockade in lung cancer. A note on this clone: Its antigen remains unidentified.

Study findings and constraints: Blood-borne expansion of tumor-derived TCR clones followed radiotherapy plus ipilimumab.

Profiled with immunoSEQ multiplex PCR; TCRdb holds only in-frame clones, not every one. The sample lists 90,000 or so clones, around 87% occurring once. With ipilimumab providing CTLA-4 blockade, focal radiation was administered to patients who had chemo-refractory metastatic non-small-cell lung cancer. This CDR3 is built from 13 residues. Germline V lookup: CDR1 MNHEY, CDR2 SVGAGI. Trimming left V 6 bases short and J 3 bases short, with 12 bases between. The material was peripheral blood, obtained from a patient treated with radiotherapy plus ipilimumab. The genes are TRBV6-5 and TRBJ2-7; D might be TRBD1 (7 bases). The sequence came from a human donor with non-small cell lung cancer who had a partial response to radiotherapy plus ipilimumab. The CDR3 region is CASRIRGDYEQYF. The CDR3 nucleotides are TGTGCCAGCAGGATCAGGGGGGACTACGAGCAGTACTTC.